This T cell receptor (beta chain) was profiled in a study of T cell responses to AZD1222 COVID-19 vaccine. With V trimmed by 5 bases and J by 7 bases, 5 bases remained unmatched. The CDR3 contains 15 residues. The germline V gene encodes CDR1 SQVTM and CDR2 ANQGSEA. Concerning this clone: The antigen is undetermined.

Profiled with immunoSEQ multiplex PCR; TCRdb holds only in-frame clones, not every one. The data show over 90,000 clones, about 85% seen once. General study points: Regions 160-218 and 743-854 dominated among vaccine-associated CD4 TCRs spanning spike. In a largely white British group with more females than males, clonal diversity was possibly underestimated. The peak T cell response came first, and repertoires were sampled only after it. The breadth and depth of Spike-specific TCRs increased once two AZD1222 doses had been given.

The sequencing used peripheral blood, collected on day 0 of AZD1222 vaccination. The gene calls are TRBV29-1 and TRBJ2-1; 16 bases are shared with TRBD2. The sequence came from an adult in good health. CDR3 nucleotides: TGCAGCGTTCTCGGGACTAGCGGGAGGGTGAATGAGCAGTTCTTC. This codes for CSVLGTSGRVNEQFF.